The sequence of this T cell receptor beta chain was determined in a study of T cells in Graves' hyperthyroidism and ophthalmopathy. In its sample, this clonotype was seen a few times. RNA transcripts provided the source from which TCR beta CDR3 regions were amplified. First-round RT-PCR with HTBI primers amplified the TCR CDR3 region. TCRdb re-analysed the multiplex PCR reads in MiXCR, keeping a single row per CDR3 protein. This sample carries some 490,000 distinct CDR3 sequences, about 20% of them seen once, and the ten largest clones take about 49%. The sequencing sample was made of blood. The receptor's source is a woman between 65 and 79 years old with Graves' ophthalmopathy.

The CDR3 reads CASSYDRDQPQHF. In DNA, the CDR3 is TGTGCCAGCAGTTACGACAGGGATCAGCCCCAGCATTTT. The chain joins TRBV6-5 to TRBJ1-5; 7 bases are a match to TRBD1. Germline V lookup: CDR1 MNHEY, CDR2 SVGAGI. V shed 2 bases, J shed 5 bases, and the junction held 0 bases outside the gene matches. The CDR3 sequence is 13 residues long.